This T cell receptor (beta chain) was sequenced for a study of blood T cell repertoires in COVID-19. Study-wide background: Some COVID-19 samples were acute and others convalescent; all came from the United States, Italy and Spain. From T cells, B-cell-depleted T cells, or PBMCs came the material, which was cDNA or gDNA.

This clone has more than one count but fewer than ten. CDR3 length: 16 residues. V gave up 6 bases and J gave up 1 base; unmatched junction bases: 7. Germline CDR1 reads SGHTA; CDR2 reads FQGNSA. Under the authors' procedure: Counts of nucleated cells, estimated from reference gene primer amplification, were obtained. The repertoire was sequenced with immunoSEQ multiplex PCR; TCRdb's copy has only in-frame clones and lacks some. From that table come the V and J calls and clone size; the DNA was used to work out D and trimming. Counted here are some 200,000 clones, around 87% occurring once; the ten biggest clones make up roughly 2.6%.

V is TRBV7-2 and J is TRBJ1-4; 8 bases map to TRBD1. The material sequenced was peripheral blood. The receptor's source is a man in his forties or fifties with active or convalescent COVID-19. CDR3 DNA sequence: TGTGCCAGCAGATCTACCGGGACAGGAACTAATGAAAAACTGTTTTTT. Its translation is CASRSTGTGTNEKLFF.